Below, 8 T cell receptor beta chains from the same sample are listed, as sequenced in a study of T cells expressing NK-cell markers. After re-calling the 5' RACE reads, TCRdb lists one entry per CDR3 protein, DNA absent. This sample contains 440,000 or so distinct CDR3 sequences. Sequenced input: blood T cells: a sorted CD56 or NKG2C T cell subset, CD4+ or CD8+ T cells, or bulk PBMC T cells (not recorded which). These receptors originate from a woman aged 18 to 69 in good health.

The CDR3 region is CASSYRISGANTGELFF. V gene TRBV6-5 combines with J gene TRBJ2-2. Germline values: CDR1 MNHEY, CDR2 SVGAGI. The CDR3 is made up of 17 amino acids.

The chain is built from TRBV6-1 and TRBJ2-1; the TRBD2 assignment by TCRdb is unverifiable without DNA. Germline V CDR1 and CDR2: MNHNS, SASEGT. The CDR3 runs to 13 residues. CDR3 sequence: CASRDSFYNEQFF.

J is TRBJ2-1 and V is TRBV4-3; TCRdb proposes TRBD2, but this gene call is untestable without DNA. The CDR3 covers 18 residues. CDR1 and CDR2 from the germline V gene are LGHNA and YSLEER. The CDR3 protein is CASSQEGYVGGEGNEQFF.

The J gene is TRBJ1-3, the V gene TRBV5-1. CDR3 length equals 15 residues. The germline gives CDR1 SGHRS, CDR2 YFSETQ. The CDR3 sequence is CASSSGLPRGNTIYF.

CDR3 residues: CASSQDPSTGANTGELFF. V gene TRBV4-3 combines with J gene TRBJ2-2. The length of the CDR3 is 18 residues. Germline values: CDR1 LGHNA, CDR2 YSLEER.

This chain links TRBV20-1 with TRBJ2-1. The CDR3 totals 11 residues. In germline, CDR1 is DFQATT, CDR2 SNEGSKA (reference sequence). CDR3 in amino acids: CSASKNNEQFF.

V is TRBV13 and J is TRBJ1-2; absent DNA, TCRdb's TRBD1 call cannot be checked. The CDR3 extends over 13 amino acids. The germline gives CDR1 PRHDT, CDR2 FYEKMQ (reference sequence). The CDR3 spells CASSLKGAGGYTF.

The chain uses TRBV9 and TRBJ2-7; TCRdb names TRBD1, which stays unverified in the absence of DNA. This CDR3 contains 13 residues. From germline, CDR1 is SGDLS and CDR2 YYNGEE. The CDR3 is CASSDTGFSEQYF.